This TCR beta chain is drawn from a study of radiation and T cells in renal cell carcinoma. General observations from the study: In blood, top tumor clones expanded by 2 weeks, shrinking by 4.

Measured with immunoSEQ multiplex PCR; TCRdb has only the in-frame clones, and not every one. The sample contains some 30,000 clones, 81% of which appear only once. Time point reported: blood 4 weeks post-SBRT, at nephrectomy. Specified treatment: 15 Gy SBRT to primary tumor, nephrectomy 4 weeks later. The ends were cut back, 2 bases at V and 5 bases at J, with 16 bases in the middle. The length of the CDR3 is 15 residues. Per the germline V gene, CDR1 is SGHRS and CDR2 is YFSETQ. Details on this clone: The antigen is unknown.

The chain uses TRBV5-1 and TRBJ2-5; D is uncertain. This receptor was identified in a man aged 55 to 70 with renal cell carcinoma. This material consisted of blood, taken from a patient whose treatment included radiotherapy and nephrectomy. The DNA for the CDR3 is TGCGCCAGCAGCTTTTTGGACCCGCGTACGGAGACCCAGTACTTC. This gives the protein CASSFLDPRTETQYF.